These 25 T cell receptor beta chains share one sample of origin, sequenced in a study of blood T cell repertoires in COVID-19. TCRdb keeps only in-frame clones here, not all; method: immunoSEQ multiplex PCR. Of 65,000 to 75,000 clones listed, around 75% are singletons. Sequencing used peripheral blood. The receptors here all came from a man aged 65-85 years with acute or convalescent COVID-19.

V gene TRBV10-1 combines with J gene TRBJ2-1; D call uncertain. CDR1 and CDR2 from the germline V gene are WNHNN and SYGVQD (reference sequence). The V gene lost 1 base and the J gene lost 0 bases, with 4 bases spanning the gap. There are 14 residues in the CDR3. The CDR3: CASSELSSYNEQFF. The CDR3 DNA reads as TGCGCCAGCAGTGAGTTGAGCTCCTACAATGAGCAGTTCTTC.

The rearrangement joins TRBV15 to TRBJ2-1, with 8 nucleotides matching TRBD1. Germline V gene data show CDR1 as LNHNV and CDR2 as YYDKDF (reference sequence). Trimming removed 1 base from V and 6 bases from J; junction bases left unmatched: 2. This CDR3 is 14 amino acids long. The CDR3 nucleotides are TGTGCCACCAGCAGAGTGGGGACAGGCAATGAGCAGTTCTTC. Protein: CATSRVGTGNEQFF.

The V call is TRBV7-2, the J call TRBJ2-3; D is unresolved. This CDR3 region has 15 residues. The ends were cut back, 5 bases at V and 8 bases at J, with 20 bases in the middle. CDR1 and CDR2 (germline): SGHTA, FQGNSA. The CDR3 is CASSPNHPPFGTQYF. In DNA form, the CDR3 reads TGTGCCAGCAGCCCAAACCACCCGCCGTTCGGTACGCAGTATTTT.

This clone appeared a few times. This chain joins TRBV19 and TRBJ1-3; D is ambiguous. This CDR3 is 15 amino acids long. V lost 9 bases and J lost 2, with 17 bases in between. The germline gives CDR1 LNHDA, CDR2 SQIVND (reference sequence). The CDR3 DNA sequence: TGTGCCAGCGGGCTTGAGGGAGGCGCTGGAAACACCATATATTTT. It yields the protein CASGLEGGAGNTIYF.

This clone was picked up many times. This chain connects TRBV5-4 to TRBJ2-2; D gene unclear. The CDR3 sequence is 13 residues long. Germline CDR1 is SGHNT and CDR2 is YYREEE (reference sequence). The V end was cut by 4 bases, the J end by 7 bases, with 11 bases between. The CDR3 protein is CASSVARNGELFF. As DNA, the CDR3 is TGTGCCAGCAGCGTAGCAAGGAACGGGGAGCTGTTTTTT.

V is TRBV7-2 and J is TRBJ2-3, with 12 bases matching TRBD2. CDR1 and CDR2 from the germline V gene are SGHTA and FQGNSA. This CDR3 region has 16 residues. V trimming: 6 bases; J trimming: 8 bases; junction bases outside the gene matches: 12. CDR3 coding DNA: TGTGCCAGCAGTAAATCTGTGGGACTAGCGGGCGGTACGCAGTATTTT. Protein sequence: CASSKSVGLAGGTQYF.

The chain has TRBV4-3 and TRBJ2-1, with 7 nucleotides matching TRBD1. The CDR3 contains 15 residues. V was pared by 1 base and J by 2 bases, with 2 bases of the junction left unmatched. In germline, CDR1 is LGHNA, CDR2 YSLEER. The CDR3 spells CASSQAGGTYNEQFF. In nucleotides, the CDR3 is TGCGCCAGCAGCCAAGCAGGGGGAACCTACAATGAGCAGTTCTTC.

The V and J genes are TRBV4-1 and TRBJ2-7; weak D call: TRBD2 (7 bases). Per the germline V gene, CDR1 is MGHRA and CDR2 is YSYEKL. V was shortened by 0 bases and J by 9 bases, with 24 bases between the two germline ends. The CDR3 length is 17 residues. The CDR3 region has the DNA TGCGCCAGCAGCCAAGATCGCCTTCGCGATGGGAGGGGGGGGCAGTACTTC. Encoded protein: CASSQDRLRDGRGGQYF.

The V gene is TRBV3-1 (or the pseudogene TRBV3-2), the J gene TRBJ2-1, with 10 bases matching TRBD2. V lost 2 bases, J lost 7 bases, and 11 bases stayed unmatched. The length of the CDR3 is 17 residues. The V gene's germline CDR1 is LGHDT and CDR2 YNNKEL (reference sequence). CDR3 coding DNA: TGTGCCAGCAGCCAACCCCCCGGGACTAGCGCGGGTAATGAGCAGTTCTTC. The encoded protein is CASSQPPGTSAGNEQFF.

The chain links TRBV7-2 to TRBJ1-1, with D hard to call. The CDR3 covers 13 residues. With 5 bases removed from V and 0 bases from J, the gap between germline ends came to 7 bases. The germline V gene encodes CDR1 SGHTA and CDR2 FQGNSA. The CDR3 loop is CASSRRMNTEAFF. The CDR3 DNA reads as TGTGCCAGCAGCCGGCGGATGAACACTGAAGCTTTCTTT.

The gene calls are TRBV29-1 and TRBJ2-3; 8 nucleotides match TRBD2. The CDR3 runs 14 residues. In germline, CDR1 is SQVTM, CDR2 ANQGSEA. The junction had 7 bases not matched to a gene; V was cut back by 7 bases and J by 1 base. The CDR3 DNA sequence: TGCAGCGGTCTGGGACTAGGGGGCACAGATACGCAGTATTTT. It translates to CSGLGLGGTDTQYF.

This clone came up a few times. The chain couples TRBV6-5 to TRBJ1-3; 9 bases line up with TRBD1. The CDR3 sequence is 13 residues long. V dropped 9 bases and J dropped 7; count of bases not matched to a gene: 7. Germline-derived CDR1 and CDR2 are MNHEY and SVGAGI. The DNA of the CDR3 is TGTGCCAGGCAGGGGACAGGGTCTAACACCATATATTTT. Translation gives CARQGTGSNTIYF.

This clone has more than one count but fewer than ten. The J gene is TRBJ2-7, the V gene TRBV3-1 (or the pseudogene TRBV3-2); 10 positions agree with TRBD2. The CDR3 has 16 residues. Germline assignment: CDR1 LGHDT and CDR2 YNNKEL (reference sequence). The junction had 9 bases not matched to a gene; V was cut back by 3 bases and J by 4 bases. The CDR3 region is CASSHAAGTSVYEQYF. Written as DNA, the CDR3 is TGTGCCAGCAGCCATGCCGCCGGGACTAGCGTTTACGAGCAGTACTTC.

This chain links TRBV5-1 with TRBJ1-6, with 8 bases lining up with TRBD1. Per the germline V gene, CDR1 is SGHRS and CDR2 is YFSETQ. The CDR3 totals 15 residues. V lost 4 bases, J lost 10 bases, and 10 bases stayed unmatched. DNA of the CDR3: TGCGCCAGCAGCCAATCACAGGGGGACCGCTCACCCCTCCACTTT. Translating it yields CASSQSQGDRSPLHF.

The chain employs TRBV24-1 and TRBJ2-1, with 8 bases matching TRBD2. The CDR3 is made up of 17 amino acids. Germline CDR1 reads KGHDR; CDR2 reads SFDVKD. J gave up 3 bases and V 3 bases, and 9 bases lay outside the gene matches. As DNA, the CDR3 is TGTGCCACCAGTGATCTCGCGTCAGCGGGAGTCTACAATGAGCAGTTCTTC. This gives the protein CATSDLASAGVYNEQFF.

This chain links TRBV10-1 with TRBJ1-1, with D perhaps TRBD1 (6 bases). V was pared by 3 bases and J by 1 base, with 6 bases between. CDR1 WNHNN and CDR2 SYGVQD come from the germline V gene (reference sequence). The CDR3 sequence is 13 residues long. The CDR3 loop is CASSEQGNTEAFF. The CDR3 DNA sequence: TGCGCCAGCAGTGAACAGGGGAACACTGAAGCTTTCTTT.

The V and J genes are TRBV6-2 or TRBV6-3 and TRBJ2-3; D gene ambiguous. V lost 2 bases and J lost 0, with 9 bases in between. The CDR3 extends over 15 amino acids. Per germline, CDR1 MNHEY and CDR2 SVGEGT. The CDR3 reads CASSYSLQSTDTQYF. DNA of the CDR3: TGTGCCAGCAGTTACAGCCTGCAAAGCACAGATACGCAGTATTTT.

The chain is built from TRBV24-1 and TRBJ2-1; unclear D gene. The CDR3 is 15 amino acids. The V end was cut by 0 bases, the J end by 6 bases, with 11 bases between. CDR1 is KGHDR and CDR2 is SFDVKD in the germline V gene. The CDR3 DNA reads as TGTGCCACCAGTGATTTGGGCCCCGTCCCCAATGAGCAGTTCTTC. Its translation is CATSDLGPVPNEQFF.

This chain joins TRBV24-1 and TRBJ2-2; weak D call: TRBD1 (6 bases). CDR1 KGHDR and CDR2 SFDVKD come from the germline V gene. This CDR3 is built from 16 residues. V lost 1 base, J lost 1 base, and 9 bases lay in between. DNA for the CDR3: TGTGCCACCAGTGATTTTACAGGGCAGAACACCGGGGAGCTGTTTTTT. Encoded protein: CATSDFTGQNTGELFF.

V and J are TRBV27 and TRBJ2-3; 8 bases are shared with TRBD2. The CDR3 consists of 12 residues. The germline CDR1 and CDR2 sequences are MNHEY and SMNVEV (reference sequence). J was trimmed by 13 bases and V by 6 bases; bases with no gene match: 9. This CDR3 reads CASRLAGRGEYF. Here the CDR3 DNA reads TGTGCCAGCAGGTTAGCGGGGCGAGGGGAGTATTTT.

This chain links TRBV7-2 with TRBJ2-3; 9 nucleotides match TRBD2. CDR1 and CDR2 from the germline V gene are SGHTA and FQGNSA. The CDR3 consists of 15 residues. V lost 3 bases, J lost 4 bases, and 5 bases stayed unmatched. The CDR3 sequence is CASSFAGGPADTQYF. The CDR3 DNA reads as TGTGCCAGCAGCTTTGCGGGAGGGCCCGCAGATACGCAGTATTTT.

This chain links TRBV10-1 with TRBJ1-1, with 9 bases matching TRBD1. The V segment lost 4 bases and the J segment 4 bases; nucleotides outside the gene matches: 10. This CDR3 is 16 amino acids long. Germline CDR1 is WNHNN and CDR2 is SYGVQD (reference sequence). CDR3 DNA sequence: TGCGCCAGCAGTGGCCTAGGGACAGGGTTGGGCACTGAAGCTTTCTTT. It specifies CASSGLGTGLGTEAFF.

The V and J genes are TRBV28 and TRBJ2-7; D is unresolved. Germline CDR1 is MDHEN and CDR2 is SYDVKM. The V gene lost 2 bases and the J gene lost 7 bases, with 3 bases spanning the gap. The CDR3 length is 10 residues. The CDR3 bases are TGTGCCAGCAGTTTAGAGGAGCAGTACTTC. Protein product: CASSLEEQYF.

The chain is built from TRBV28 and TRBJ2-6; D might be TRBD1 (6 bases). Germline-derived CDR1 and CDR2 are MDHEN and SYDVKM. This CDR3 comprises 15 residues. Trimming took 5 bases from V and 4 from J, leaving 12 bases between them. CDR3 coding DNA: TGTGCCAGCAGTCCAACAGGGCAGGGGGCCAACGTCCTGACTTTC. It is translated as CASSPTGQGANVLTF.

CDR3 sequence: CASSTGGGWTGELFF. The CDR3 DNA sequence: TGTGCCAGCAGCACCGGCGGCGGGTGGACCGGGGAGCTGTTTTTT. The chain carries TRBV7-9 and TRBJ2-2; tentative D call: TRBD2 (5 bases). Deletions cut 5 bases from V and 5 bases from J, with 15 bases between. CDR3 length: 15 amino acids. Per the germline V gene, CDR1 is SEHNR and CDR2 is FQNEAQ (reference sequence).